The subject of this entry is one T cell receptor beta chain. As yet, its antigen is unknown. A junction boundary mismatches the germline segment, possibly from a read error. The data originate from a study of T cells in Graves' hyperthyroidism and ophthalmopathy. Amplification of TCR beta CDR3 regions was performed using RNA transcripts as template. A first-round RT-PCR of the TCR CDR3 used the HTBI primer set. TCRdb called the multiplex PCR reads again in MiXCR, with one record for every CDR3 protein. The sample includes approximately 28,000 distinct CDR3 sequences, around 40% of them seen just once. Overall study findings and caveats: Most clonotypes expanded in the thyroid (above 0.001) were also present in blood. A 13 V-J signature model discriminated ophthalmopathy versus stable hyperthyroidism.

The sequenced sample consisted of blood. The receptor comes from a woman in her thirties with Graves' hyperthyroidism.

CDR3 DNA sequence: TGTGCTAGCAGCTTAGCAGCTAGCGGGGCCGGGGAGCTGTTTTTT. Its protein is CASSLAASGAGELFF. This chain links TRBV7-7 with TRBJ2-2; 9 positions agree with TRBD2. Germline-derived CDR1 and CDR2 are SSHAT and FNYEAQ (reference sequence). This CDR3 contains 15 residues.